A single T cell receptor (beta chain) is shown here with its context. Only in-frame clones appear in the TCRdb table, and some are missing; sequencing was by immunoSEQ multiplex PCR. The sample lists about 680,000 clones, 89% occurring once. The sample is drawn from a study of Ad26.COV2.S vaccination and SARS-CoV-2 variants. Treatment defined: some 19 received Ad26.COV2.S at low or high dose, single or two shots; five or six received placebo; per-sample allocation not given. At day 63 after the first vaccine or placebo injection, samples were drawn. The material was peripheral blood, obtained in a trial of Ad26.COV2.S vaccine versus placebo. The TCR originated in a person aged 18-65 years who received the Ad26.COV2.S COVID-19 vaccine or a placebo.

The CDR3, as DNA: TGCAGTGCTAGTTGGGGGGGCCGGGAGACCCAGTACTTC. Translating gives CSASWGGRETQYF. V gene TRBV20-1 combines with J gene TRBJ2-5, with D perhaps matching TRBD2 (7 bases). The CDR3 runs 13 residues. CDR1 is DFQATT and CDR2 is SNEGSKA in the germline V gene (reference sequence). V lost 3 bases, J lost 5 bases, and 13 bases lay in between.